This T cell receptor (beta chain) was profiled in a study of blood T cell repertoires in COVID-19 (dated by TCRdb to the early 2020s). Turning to the overall study: Samples covering the acute and convalescent phases of COVID-19 were provided by collaborators in the United States, Italy and Spain. The dataset comprised deeply sampled blood TCRbeta repertoires from subjects exposed to, actively infected with, or recovered from COVID-19. The repertoires were made available in a free public database intended to serve as a resource for research on the immune response to SARS-CoV-2. HLA class I and class II types, where available, came from metadata supplied by the sample provider rather than from assay-based typing. Samples were obtained from the ongoing ImmuneRACE study (first 160 participants) and from 1,000 to 1,500 subjects provided by 6 global collaborators. Nearly every sample came with metadata listing a de-identified subject ID, COVID-19 status, age in years and sex. The material from the prospective study consisted of cDNA or gDNA derived from T cells, B-cell-depleted T cells, or PBMCs.

Clipping removes 4 bases from V and 0 bases from J, with 5 as the unmatched junction base count. CDR1 and CDR2 are drawn from the germline V gene: SGHRS, YFSETQ. The CDR3 runs 15 residues from the cysteine to the phenylalanine. The CDR3 DNA has 45 bases and is translated from base 1. Collaborating institutions collected whole blood in K2EDTA tubes following their own protocols. For TCRbeta analysis, collaborators shipped samples in one of three forms: frozen whole blood, isolated PBMCs, or DNA extracted from either of those sample types. What the work shows at the level of the full study, not this receptor alone: The quantity of clinical and demographic metadata differed by source and by participant and was supplied without curation.

Comment on this clone: Its specific antigen is unknown. The input lacks base qualities; no much larger clone sits a single base away.

TCRbeta CDR3 regions were amplified from genomic DNA by means of the immunoSEQ Assay, a bias-controlled multiplex PCR. The authors processed their data as follows. Within the assay, amplification of reference gene primers was used to estimate how many nucleated cells each sample contained. To quantify the absolute abundance of each unique TCRbeta CDR3 rearrangement, sequence reads were collapsed and filtered. For each sample, productive Simpson clonality was calculated as the square root of Simpson's diversity index over productive rearrangements. Sourced from immuneACCESS, this table was stored by TCRdb with only in-frame sequences that have V and J called. A share of the clones is absent; for the studies checked, an unresolved V gene accounts for under half, and the remainder has no known explanation. For V, J and clone size, that table is used; D and trimming come from the DNA. For this sample there are nearly 100,000 clones; 70% to 85% appear just once. The ten top clones hold 17% of the sample.

The receptor's source is a woman aged 60-75 years with acute or convalescent COVID-19. The V and J segments used are TRBV5-1 and TRBJ2-7; TRBD2 matches 9 bases in the middle. What was sequenced was peripheral blood. This receptor has the CDR3 CASSASGLASYEQYF. The DNA reads TGCGCCAGCAGCGCCTCGGGACTAGCCTCCTACGAGCAGTACTTC.